These 11 T cell receptor beta chains share one sample of origin, sequenced in a study of blood T cells in healthy people across ages. A sample-barcoded 5' primer and a J-beta primer mix were used in a second PCR of roughly 7 to 12 cycles. MiXCR, run by TCRdb on the 5' RACE reads, gives a single entry per CDR3 protein. The sample records about 1.5 million distinct CDR3 sequences, approximately 42% being singletons. Sequencing was carried out using blood. The receptors originated from a woman between 18 and 30 years old in good health.

The chain employs TRBV4-1 and TRBJ2-7; 11 bases align to TRBD2. Germline V gives CDR1 MGHRA, CDR2 YSYEKL. Unmatched junction bases numbered 7, after V lost 0 bases and J lost 0 bases. CDR3 length: 18 residues. The CDR3 reads CASSQEGLAGGSSYEQYF. The CDR3 nucleotides read TGCGCCAGCAGCCAAGAGGGTCTAGCGGGGGGAAGCTCCTACGAGCAGTACTTC.

This clonotype was found once. The chain carries TRBV7-2 and TRBJ2-1; D may be TRBD2 (5 bases). The DNA end lines up better with TRBJ2-7; the J call may be wrong. Germline V gene sequence: CDR1 SGHTA, CDR2 FQGNSA. The length of the CDR3 is 15 residues. CDR3 in amino acids: CASSPLPSTGNEQYF. CDR3 DNA sequence: TGTGCCAGCAGCCCCCTCCCCTCAACCGGGAATGAGCAGTACTTC.

This clonotype was counted a few times. The V call is TRBV6-2 or TRBV6-3, the J call TRBJ2-7; D may be TRBD2 (5 bases). Trimming cost V 2 bases and J 6 bases, with 11 bases left between them. CDR1 is MNHEY and CDR2 is SVGEGT in the germline V gene. The length of the CDR3 is 13 residues. CDR3 in amino acids: CASSYREPGEQYF. For the CDR3, the DNA is TGTGCCAGCAGTTACAGGGAGCCGGGCGAGCAGTACTTC.

J is TRBJ2-7 and V is TRBV27, with D possibly matching TRBD1 (6 bases). The CDR3 covers 12 residues. Trimming stripped 8 bases from V and 2 bases from J, with 10 bases between. Germline lookup yields CDR1 MNHEY and CDR2 SMNVEV (reference sequence). The CDR3 sequence: CASGQLTYEQYF. The CDR3 region has the DNA TGTGCCAGCGGACAGTTGACCTACGAGCAGTACTTC.

The chain has TRBV12-3 or TRBV12-4 and TRBJ2-3; D is uncertain. V lost 1 base to trimming and J lost 1 base, with 9 bases between them. The CDR3 contains 15 residues. CDR3: CASSLVVDGTDTQYF. CDR3 in DNA: TGTGCCAGCAGTTTAGTGGTAGACGGCACAGATACGCAGTATTTT.

V is TRBV24-1 and J is TRBJ1-5; D may be TRBD1 (5 bases). The CDR3 has 14 amino acids. The germline CDR1 and CDR2 sequences are KGHDR and SFDVKD. The ends were cut back, 5 bases at V and 7 bases at J, with 14 bases in the middle. The CDR3: CATSGGQVEQPQHF. In DNA, the CDR3 is TGTGCCACCAGTGGGGGCCAGGTCGAACAGCCCCAGCATTTT.

The genes are TRBV29-1 and TRBJ2-7; possible D gene TRBD1, 6 bases. CDR1 SQVTM and CDR2 ANQGSEA come from the germline V gene. CDR3 length equals 12 residues. Between the trimmed V and J ends, which lost 1 base and 4 bases, there was a span of 8 bases. The CDR3 region is CSVEAQGYEQYF. The CDR3 coding sequence is TGCAGCGTTGAAGCGCAGGGGTACGAGCAGTACTTC.

This clonotype was counted a single time. This rearrangement joins TRBV7-4 to TRBJ1-5; 7 nucleotides agree with TRBD1. The CDR3 extends over 15 amino acids. With V trimmed by 5 bases and J by 5 bases, 9 bases remained unmatched. Germline V gene data show CDR1 as SGHVT and CDR2 as SQSDAQ. CDR3 region: CASSRDRLADQPQHF. For the CDR3, the DNA is TGTGCCAGCAGCCGGGACAGACTAGCGGATCAGCCCCAGCATTTT. The full variable domain, with the rest looked up from reference TRBV7-4 and TRBJ1-5, is GAGVSQSPRYKVAKRGRDVALRCDSISGHVTLYWYRQTLGQGSEVLTYSQSDAQRDKSGRPSGRFSAERPERSVSTLKIQRTEQGDSAVYLCASSRDRLADQPQHFGDGTRLSIL.

This clonotype was seen more than once but under ten times. The V call is TRBV20-1, the J call TRBJ1-2; no definite D call. The CDR3 is 13 residues long. V lost 1 base and J 0 bases, leaving 6 bases between the germline ends. Germline V gene lookup returns CDR1 DFQATT and CDR2 SNEGSKA (reference sequence). Here the CDR3 DNA reads TGCAGTGCTAGAGTAAGTGCTAACTATGGCTACACCTTC. Amino acid sequence: CSARVSANYGYTF.

The chain couples TRBV2 to TRBJ2-3; a weak D match, TRBD2 (6 bases). CDR3 length equals 14 residues. Germline loops: CDR1 SNHLY, CDR2 FYNNEI. The ends were cut back, 2 bases at V and 2 bases at J, with 8 bases in the middle. The CDR3 sequence is CASSEWRDTDTQYF. The CDR3 DNA reads TGTGCCAGCAGTGAATGGAGGGACACAGATACGCAGTATTTT.

The chain links TRBV28 to TRBJ2-3, with D possibly matching TRBD1 (6 bases). The CDR3 is made up of 14 amino acids. Trimming pared 7 bases from V and 6 bases from J, leaving 17 bases between. Germline lookup yields CDR1 MDHEN and CDR2 SYDVKM. CDR3 sequence: CASIGVAQGDTQYF. The CDR3 DNA is TGTGCCAGCATCGGAGTAGCACAGGGTGATACGCAGTATTTT.